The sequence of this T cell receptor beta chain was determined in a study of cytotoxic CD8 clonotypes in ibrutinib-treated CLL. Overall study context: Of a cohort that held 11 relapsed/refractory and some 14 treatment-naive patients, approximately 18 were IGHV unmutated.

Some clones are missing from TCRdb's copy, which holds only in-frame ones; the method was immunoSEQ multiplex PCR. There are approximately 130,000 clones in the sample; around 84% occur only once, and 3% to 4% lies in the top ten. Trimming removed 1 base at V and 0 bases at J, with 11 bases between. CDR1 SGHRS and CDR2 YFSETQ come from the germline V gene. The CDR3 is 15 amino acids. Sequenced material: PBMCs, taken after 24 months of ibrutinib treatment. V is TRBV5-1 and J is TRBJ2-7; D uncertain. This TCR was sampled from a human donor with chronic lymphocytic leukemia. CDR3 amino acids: CASSLWTELSYEQYF. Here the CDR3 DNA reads TGCGCCAGCAGCTTGTGGACGGAGCTCTCCTACGAGCAGTACTTC.